One sample yielded the 18 T cell receptor beta chains listed below, sequenced in a study of vaccination and CD4 T cells after COVID-19. Their cognate antigens are unknown. Cultured CD4+ T cell DNA underwent sequencing with the Oncomine TCR Beta short-read assay. TCRdb processed the PCR reads anew with MiXCR; each CDR3 protein has one entry. The profile shows around 5,000 distinct CDR3 sequences, approximately 42% of them singletons. Documented treatment: 10-day PBMC culture with coronavirus spike peptide pools or control peptides (ViraFEST assay). The unexposed donor provided CD4+ T cells, which were taken before the COVID-19 pandemic (2011-2018). Sequenced: CD4+ T cells from blood, cultured in vitro. The receptors were gathered from a human donor in good health.

The chain joins TRBV6-1 to TRBJ2-3; 9 bases line up with TRBD2. The CDR3 is 17 residues long. The V segment lost 6 bases and the J segment 0 bases; nucleotides outside the gene matches: 10. Germline V gene data show CDR1 as MNHNS and CDR2 as SASEGT. CDR3 sequence reads: CASRAGSSGGSTDTQYF. Here the CDR3 DNA reads TGTGCCAGCAGGGCGGGGAGTAGCGGGGGTAGCACAGATACGCAGTATTTT.

This clonotype was counted between two and nine times. The chain has TRBV6-1 and TRBJ2-7; D gene uncertain. The CDR3 length is 14 residues. Germline V gene data show CDR1 as MNHNS and CDR2 as SASEGT. Trimming pared 5 bases from V and 2 bases from J, leaving 13 bases between. CDR3 coding DNA: TGTGCCAGCAGTCAGGAGAGGTCAGCCTACGAGCAGTACTTC. It encodes CASSQERSAYEQYF.

CDR3 in DNA: TGTGCCAGCAGTTACTCAGGACAGGGGACCTACACCTTC. Translated, it gives CASSYSGQGTYTF. The J gene is TRBJ1-2, the V gene TRBV6-5, with 9 bases matching TRBD1. After removal of 0 bases from V and 10 bases from J, the junction contained 3 bases not matched to a gene. Germline CDR1 and CDR2: MNHEY and SVGAGI. CDR3 size: 13 residues.

The chain combines TRBV7-9 with TRBJ1-1; D might be TRBD1 (6 bases). Germline loops: CDR1 SEHNR, CDR2 FQNEAQ (reference sequence). Trimming took off 5 bases at V and 8 bases at J, with 12 bases between the two ends. This CDR3 region has 12 residues. The CDR3 nucleotides read TGTGCCAGCAGCACCTTAGGGGGGGAAGCTTTCTTT. Translation: CASSTLGGEAFF.

The rearrangement joins TRBV7-2 to TRBJ1-6; D might be TRBD1 (5 bases). The germline CDR1 and CDR2 sequences are SGHTA and FQGNSA. V was pared by 6 bases and J by 9 bases, with 15 bases between. CDR3 length equals 14 residues. The CDR3 spells CASSYSGRSSPLHF. CDR3 in DNA: TGTGCCAGCAGTTATTCGGGGCGGAGTTCACCCCTCCACTTT. Full variable domain (outside the CDR3, taken from reference TRBV7-2 and TRBJ1-6): GAGVSQSPSNKVTEKGKDVELRCDPISGHTALYWYRQSLGQGLEFLIYFQGNSAPDKSGLPSDRFSAERTGGSVSTLTIQRTQQEDSAVYLCASSYSGRSSPLHFGNGTRLTVT.

The genes are TRBV20-1 and TRBJ1-1, with D unresolved. The germline CDR1 and CDR2 sequences are DFQATT and SNEGSKA (reference sequence). The CDR3 contains 12 residues. V dropped 4 bases and J dropped 1 base, with 7 bases sitting between them. CDR3: CSAIVRNTEAFF. CDR3 coding DNA: TGCAGTGCTATTGTCAGGAACACTGAAGCTTTCTTT.

The chain carries TRBV6-1 and TRBJ2-1, with a weak D call TRBD1 (8 bases). Germline CDR1 is MNHNS and CDR2 is SASEGT. CDR3 size: 14 residues. V shed 6 bases and J shed 5 bases, with 14 bases lying between them. The CDR3 DNA sequence: TGTGCCAGCAGCGGACAGGGAGGGAACAATGAGCAGTTCTTC. Protein sequence: CASSGQGGNNEQFF.

This clonotype was seen only a few times. The chain recombines TRBV20-1 with TRBJ2-1; D remains unclear. Trimming pared 3 bases from V and 0 bases from J, leaving 15 bases between. The CDR3 length is 16 residues. Per germline, CDR1 DFQATT and CDR2 SNEGSKA (reference sequence). The chain's CDR3 is CSASPRGRVSYNEQFF. For the CDR3, the DNA is TGCAGTGCTAGTCCCCGAGGCCGGGTCTCCTACAATGAGCAGTTCTTC.

This clonotype was found a few times. V is TRBV7-3 and J is TRBJ1-6, with 10 bases aligning to TRBD1. Looked up from germline, CDR1 is SGHTA and CDR2 is FQGTGA. V gave up 3 bases and J gave up 8 bases; unmatched junction bases: 4. The CDR3 length is 15 residues. CDR3 in amino acids: CASSFGTGADSPLHF. DNA of the CDR3: TGTGCCAGCAGCTTTGGGACAGGGGCAGATTCACCCCTCCACTTT.

This clonotype was recorded once. This chain uses TRBV5-1 with TRBJ1-5; a possible D gene is TRBD1 (5 bases). With 0 bases removed from V and 7 bases from J, the gap between germline ends came to 14 bases. CDR1 SGHRS and CDR2 YFSETQ come from the germline V gene. The length of the CDR3 is 15 residues. The CDR3 reads CASSLEPVRGQPQHF. DNA for the CDR3: TGCGCCAGCAGCTTGGAACCAGTAAGGGGCCAGCCCCAGCATTTT.

V is TRBV2 and J is TRBJ1-1, with TRBD1 identical over 8 bases. Germline values: CDR1 SNHLY, CDR2 FYNNEI. V lost 10 bases to trimming and J lost 1 base; unmatched junction nucleotides: 5. This CDR3 comprises 13 residues. The CDR3 DNA follows: TGTGCCACTTCGGACAGGGAGAACACTGAAGCTTTCTTT. Amino acids: CATSDRENTEAFF.

The J gene is TRBJ1-5, the V gene TRBV2, with 9 bases matching TRBD1. In germline, CDR1 is SNHLY, CDR2 FYNNEI. V shed 7 bases and J 5 bases; nucleotides not matched to a gene: 3. The CDR3 consists of 13 residues. Here the CDR3 reads CASTGQGYQPQHF. As DNA, the CDR3 is TGTGCCAGCACCGGACAGGGGTATCAGCCCCAGCATTTT.

In this sample, this clonotype turned up a few times. The V call is TRBV7-9, the J call TRBJ1-3; D gene uncertain. CDR3 length: 12 amino acids. With 3 bases removed from V and 4 bases from J, the gap between germline ends came to 4 bases. Germline CDR1 SEHNR, CDR2 FQNEAQ (reference sequence). The CDR3 sequence is CASSLGGNTIYF. The CDR3 coding sequence is TGTGCCAGCAGCTTGGGAGGAAACACCATATATTTT.

V is TRBV7-3 and J is TRBJ1-2; TRBD1 is a possible D gene (6 bases). Trimming removed 1 base at V and 3 bases at J, with 9 bases between. Germline-derived CDR1 and CDR2 are SGHTA and FQGTGA. The CDR3 runs to 14 residues. The CDR3 bases are TGTGCCAGCAGCTTAAACGGGGGCGACTATGGCTACACCTTC. Protein: CASSLNGGDYGYTF.

V gene TRBV30 combines with J gene TRBJ2-7, with D possibly TRBD1 on 6 matching bases. Germline V CDR1 and CDR2: GTSNPN, SVGIG (reference sequence). Between the trimmed V and J ends, which lost 1 base and 9 bases, there was a span of 16 bases. CDR3 length: 13 residues. This chain's CDR3 is CAWSGQGLVSQYF. In nucleotides, the CDR3 is TGTGCCTGGAGTGGGCAGGGGCTAGTATCGCAGTACTTC.

The genes are TRBV25-1 and TRBJ1-1; 8 bases align to TRBD1. The CDR3 totals 15 residues. Germline assignment: CDR1 MGHDK and CDR2 SYGVNS. The V gene end was trimmed by 4 bases and the J gene end by 6 bases; junction bases not matched to a gene: 10. The CDR3 region has the DNA TGTGCCAGCAGTGCCCGGACAGGGATGGACTCTGAAGCTTTCTTT. It codes for CASSARTGMDSEAFF.

The chain has TRBV28 and TRBJ2-7, with 10 bases identical to TRBD2. CDR1 MDHEN and CDR2 SYDVKM come from the germline V gene. The CDR3 extends over 15 amino acids. Trimming took 7 bases from V and 6 from J; bases not matched to a gene: 12. CDR3 DNA: TGTGCCAGCACCGGGGGGGGGACTAGCGTAGGCGAGCAGTACTTC. Its translation is CASTGGGTSVGEQYF.

This clonotype was found a few times. The gene calls are TRBV12-3 or TRBV12-4 and TRBJ1-2; D not certain. The CDR3 is 12 residues long. The V gene lost 4 bases and the J gene lost 7 bases, with 10 bases spanning the gap. CDR3 in amino acids: CASSSSWGGYTF. The CDR3 nucleotides are TGTGCCAGCAGTTCCTCTTGGGGTGGCTACACCTTC.